This TCR beta chain comes out of a study of blood T cells in healthy people across ages. The use of a sample-barcoded 5' primer and a J-beta primer mix characterized a second PCR of about 7 to 12 cycles. Each cDNA was tagged by a template-switch adaptor containing 12 random nucleotides. TCRdb itself ran the 5' RACE reads through MiXCR, one entry per CDR3 protein. The repertoire holds 780,000 or so distinct CDR3 sequences, around half seen once, with roughly 40% in the top ten. Each donor's blood draw was 7.5 to 10 milliliters of peripheral blood. In its sample, this clonotype was seen once. What it binds is not known. Whole-study results and caveats: Unsorted PBMCs blocked a conclusive comparison of naive and antigen-experienced cells.

This CDR3 comprises 15 residues. Germline V gene data show CDR1 as MDHEN and CDR2 as SYDVKM. Sequenced: blood. J is TRBJ2-5 and V is TRBV28, with D perhaps matching TRBD1 or TRBD2 (7 bases each). The J call may be faulty, since TRBJ2-7 better matches the DNA end. The TCR originated in a man aged 80 or over in good health. The CDR3 spells CASSPWGGGDYEQYF. The CDR3 coding sequence is TGTGCCAGCAGTCCGTGGGGAGGGGGCGATTACGAGCAGTACTTC.